This paragraph reports one TCR beta chain. Its matching antigen is unknown. The sample comes from a study of cytomegalovirus exposure and HLA in healthy donors. Assay: immunoSEQ multiplex PCR; the TCRdb copy retains only in-frame clones and omits some. The sample includes 150,000 to 200,000 clones, 95% to 96% of them seen just once. Study results and limitations: The study designated around 150 TCR beta chains cytomegalovirus-associated.

The source is a woman in her late teens or twenties in good health and CMV-seronegative. Sequencing input: PBMCs.

For the CDR3, the DNA is TGTGCCAGCAGTTACTCGCGGGCGGGCAGCGGGGAGCTGTTTTTT. It translates to CASSYSRAGSGELFF. The gene calls are TRBV6-6 and TRBJ2-2; possibly TRBD2 for D (5 bases). The germline CDR1 and CDR2 sequences are MNHNY and SVGAGI (reference sequence). The CDR3 consists of 15 residues. V was cut by 0 bases and J by 7 bases, with 12 bases left in between.